The 11 T cell receptor beta chains in this list originate from one sample, sequenced in a study of neoadjuvant anti-PD-1 for oral cavity cancer. This sample's time point: after neoadjuvant nivolumab, at surgical resection. The data were produced by immunoSEQ multiplex PCR, yet TCRdb's version contains in-frame clones alone and is incomplete. This sample carries 6,500 to 8,000 clones, around 67% of them seen once, and the ten largest clones take approximately 3.2%. The sequencing used PBMCs, collected after nivolumab (anti-PD-1) treatment. Source of these receptors: a person aged 35 to 85 with oral cavity squamous cell carcinoma.

This rearrangement joins TRBV27 to TRBJ2-5; 9 bases map to TRBD1. Trimming at V came to 2 bases and at J to 1 base, leaving 5 bases not matched to a gene. CDR1 is MNHEY, CDR2 SMNVEV, per germline (reference sequence). The CDR3 runs 16 residues. The CDR3 protein is CASSLGYRGPQETQYF. Here the CDR3 DNA reads TGTGCCAGCAGTTTAGGATACAGGGGGCCCCAAGAGACCCAGTACTTC.

This clone was found once. The CDR3 coding sequence is TGTGCCAGCAATATCAGAGGGAACGGCTACACCTTC. It translates to CASNIRGNGYTF. V is TRBV2 and J is TRBJ1-2; D is uncertain. The CDR3 extends over 12 amino acids. Trimming took off 7 bases at V and 8 bases at J, with 14 bases between the two ends. CDR1 and CDR2 (germline): SNHLY, FYNNEI. The complete variable domain, with remaining parts taken from reference TRBV2 and TRBJ1-2, reads EPEVTQTPSHQVTQMGQEVILRCVPISNHLYFYWYRQILGQKVEFLVSFYNNEISEKSEIFDDQFSVERPDGSNFTLKIRSTKLEDSAMYFCASNIRGNGYTFGSGTRLTVV.

The V gene is TRBV7-2, the J gene TRBJ1-5; D call uncertain. V gave up 1 base and J gave up 0 bases, with 7 bases separating them. Germline CDR1 and CDR2: SGHTA and FQGNSA. The CDR3 spans 15 residues. CDR3 residues: CASSLVPASNQPQHF. In DNA form, the CDR3 reads TGTGCCAGCAGCTTAGTTCCGGCTAGCAATCAGCCCCAGCATTTT.

As regards this clone: Compared with germline, one end of the junction differs, possibly owing to a read error. This chain connects TRBV2 to TRBJ2-5; 9 nucleotides agree with TRBD1. The CDR3 is made up of 14 amino acids. Germline V gene lookup returns CDR1 SNHLY and CDR2 FYNNEI. The CDR3, as DNA: TGTGCCAGCAGAACACAGGGGGCGCAAGGGACCCAGTACTTC. It specifies CASRTQGAQGTQYF. The whole variable domain, filled in from reference TRBV2 and TRBJ2-5, reads EPEVTQTPSHQVTQMGQEVILRCVPISNHLYFYWYRQILGQKVEFLVSFYNNEISEKSEIFDDQFSVERPDGSNFTLKIRSTKLEDSAMYFCASRTQGAQGTQYFGPGTRLLVL.

This clone has only a few counts. V and J are TRBV30 and TRBJ1-4, with D tentatively TRBD1 (6 bases). Trimming left V 1 base short and J 5 bases short, with 14 bases between. Looked up from germline, CDR1 is GTSNPN and CDR2 is SVGIG (reference sequence). This CDR3 has 15 residues. CDR3: CAWSATLRGNEKLFF. The CDR3 DNA is TGTGCCTGGAGTGCTACGCTGAGGGGGAATGAAAAACTGTTTTTT.

The V call is TRBV7-2, the J call TRBJ1-1, with a weak D call TRBD1 (6 bases). This CDR3 has 17 amino acids. The V and J ends lost 2 bases and 1 base respectively, with 17 bases between them. Germline loops: CDR1 SGHTA, CDR2 FQGNSA. CDR3 sequence (DNA): TGTGCCAGCAGCTTACGAGGGGGGCCTCCATCGAACACTGAAGCTTTCTTT. Its translation is CASSLRGGPPSNTEAFF.

The rearrangement links TRBV30 to TRBJ1-3; D not resolved. The CDR3 has 16 residues. With 0 bases removed from V and 0 bases from J, the gap between germline ends came to 12 bases. Germline V gene data show CDR1 as GTSNPN and CDR2 as SVGIG (reference sequence). CDR3 in amino acids: CAWSVMAGVSGNTIYF. The CDR3 nucleotides are TGTGCCTGGAGTGTAATGGCCGGGGTCTCTGGAAACACCATATATTTT.

V and J are TRBV7-9 and TRBJ1-2; 8 nucleotides match TRBD1. V trimming: 4 bases; J trimming: 4 bases; junction bases outside the gene matches: 5. CDR1 is SEHNR and CDR2 is FQNEAQ in the germline V gene (reference sequence). The CDR3 contains 14 residues. As DNA, the CDR3 is TGTGCCAGCAGCTCAGGGGGCATGGGCTATGGCTACACCTTC. Translating gives CASSSGGMGYGYTF. Drawing the rest from reference TRBV7-9 and TRBJ1-2, the complete variable domain is DTGVSQNPRHKITKRGQNVTFRCDPISEHNRLYWYRQTLGQGPEFLTYFQNEAQLEKSRLLSDRFSAERPKGSFSTLEIQRTEQGDSAMYLCASSSGGMGYGYTFGSGTRLTVV.

This clone was observed once. The genes are TRBV29-1 and TRBJ1-4; maybe TRBD1 (5 bases). In germline, CDR1 is SQVTM, CDR2 ANQGSEA. This CDR3 has 13 residues. Trimming left V 1 base short and J 5 bases short, with 8 bases between. The CDR3 here is CSVEGQQNEKLFF. The CDR3 coding sequence is TGCAGCGTTGAAGGACAGCAAAATGAAAAACTGTTTTTT.

This clone came up once. CDR3 sequence (DNA): TGTGCCAGCACTTCGGGGGGTCATAGAAACAATGAGCAGTTCTTC. Residues: CASTSGGHRNNEQFF. V and J are TRBV2 and TRBJ2-1; 7 nucleotides match TRBD2. The junction had 11 bases not matched to a gene; V was cut back by 7 bases and J by 5 bases. The CDR3 loop spans 15 amino acids. Germline V gene sequence: CDR1 SNHLY, CDR2 FYNNEI.

The gene calls are TRBV5-1 and TRBJ2-1; 8 nucleotides match TRBD1. With V trimmed by 4 bases and J by 2 bases, 5 bases remained unmatched. The CDR3 totals 15 residues. Germline CDR1 and CDR2: SGHRS and YFSETQ. The CDR3 loop reads CASSTEGQAYNEQFF. The CDR3, as DNA: TGCGCCAGCAGCACGGAGGGACAGGCCTACAATGAGCAGTTCTTC.